This is a list of T cell receptor beta chains from one sample in a study of T cell repertoires in cytomegalovirus infection. TCRdb redid the calling of the reads with MiXCR, one entry per CDR3 protein. This sample yields roughly 190,000 distinct CDR3 sequences, of which less than 9.5% are seen a single time; about 4.6% belongs to the top ten. The sequenced sample was PBMCs. These receptors originate from a human donor in good health (CMV status not recorded). Some clones in this sample may be carry-over from other donors' samples. The CDR3 runs from the conserved cysteine through the conserved F or W. D genes are given only for firm matches. Where a row states a size, it is once, few, many or the class of an expanded clone; other rows omit it.

.	TRBV7-6	TRBD2	TRBJ2-1	CASSPRLAGGTRLRNEQFF	TGTGCCAGCAGCCCCCGACTAGCGGGAGGCACGAGGCTGCGAAATGAGCAGTTCTTC
.	TRBV15	TRBD1	TRBJ1-1	CATSRDGQGITEAFF	TGTGCCACCAGCAGAGATGGACAGGGGATTACTGAAGCTTTCTTT
many	TRBV20-1	TRBD2	TRBJ2-3	CSAESGRGSTDTQYF	TGCAGTGCTGAAAGCGGGAGAGGGAGCACAGATACGCAGTATTTT
many	TRBV6-2/TRBV6-3	TRBD1	TRBJ1-1	CASSITTGVTEAFF	TGTGCCAGCAGCATTACTACAGGGGTCACTGAAGCTTTCTTT
many	TRBV7-7	.	TRBJ2-5	CASSLNTGETQYF	TGTGCTAGCAGCTTAAATACAGGAGAGACCCAGTACTTC
many	TRBV7-2	.	TRBJ2-1	CASSFRWSSYNEQFF	TGTGCCAGCAGCTTTCGGTGGAGCTCCTACAATGAGCAGTTCTTC
many	TRBV28	TRBD1	TRBJ2-7	CASSLTGQDEQYF	TGTGCCAGCAGTCTAACCGGACAGGACGAGCAGTACTTC
many	TRBV7-2	.	TRBJ1-1	CASSLDGAGGGTEAFF	TGTGCCAGCAGCTTAGATGGGGCAGGTGGGGGCACTGAAGCTTTCTTT
many	TRBV12-5	TRBD1	TRBJ2-3	CASGLGQGYSDTQYF	TGTGCTAGTGGTTTGGGACAGGGATACTCAGATACGCAGTATTTT
once	TRBV28	TRBD1	TRBJ1-1	CASSFDRGTEAFF	TGTGCCAGCAGTTTCGACAGGGGCACTGAAGCTTTCTTT
few	TRBV19	.	TRBJ2-7	CASSIPGPYEQYF	TGTGCCAGTAGTATTCCCGGACCCTACGAGCAGTACTTC
few	TRBV4-3	.	TRBJ2-2	CANSQDFGTGVSGELFF	TGCGCCAACAGCCAAGATTTTGGAACGGGAGTGTCCGGGGAGCTGTTTTTT